Following are 16 T cell receptor beta chains from one sample sequenced in a study of blood T cell repertoires in COVID-19. Produced via immunoSEQ multiplex PCR; TCRdb's table is partial and in-frame only. The sample holds hundreds of thousands of clones, 87% seen once. The sequenced material came from PBMCs or T cells enriched from blood (not recorded which). Source of these receptors: a woman aged 18-29 years with acute COVID-19.

The chain couples TRBV9 to TRBJ2-1; TRBD1 agrees at 10 bases. Germline V lookup: CDR1 SGDLS, CDR2 YYNGEE. V dropped 4 bases and J dropped 5; count of bases not matched to a gene: 6. This CDR3 has 15 amino acids. CDR3 in amino acids: CASSPGTGAHNEQFF. The CDR3 DNA reads TGTGCCAGCAGCCCGGGGACAGGGGCTCACAATGAGCAGTTCTTC. Using reference TRBV9 and TRBJ2-1 for the parts outside the CDR3, the full variable domain is DSGVTQTPKHLITATGQRVTLRCSPRSGDLSVYWYQQSLDQGLQFLIQYYNGEERAKGNILERFSAQQFPDLHSELNLSSLELGDSALYFCASSPGTGAHNEQFFGPGTRLTVL.

The chain combines TRBV24-1 with TRBJ2-1; the match to TRBD2 covers 11 bases. J was trimmed by 10 bases and V by 9 bases; bases with no gene match: 7. Germline V gene sequence: CDR1 KGHDR, CDR2 SFDVKD. This CDR3 is 13 amino acids long. The CDR3 loop is CATGTSGDREQFF. The CDR3 DNA reads TGTGCCACCGGGACTAGCGGCGATCGGGAGCAGTTCTTC.

The chain employs TRBV3-1 (or the pseudogene TRBV3-2) and TRBJ1-4; 8 bases are a match to TRBD1. CDR3 length equals 14 residues. CDR1 is LGHDT, CDR2 YNNKEL, per germline (reference sequence). The ends lost 2 bases at V and 5 bases at J; junction bases unmatched: 1. DNA for the CDR3: TGTGCCAGCAGCCAAAGGGACAGGAATGAAAAACTGTTTTTT. Translated: CASSQRDRNEKLFF.

The chain combines TRBV5-4 with TRBJ2-7; 7 nucleotides match TRBD2. CDR3 size: 14 residues. The V gene's germline CDR1 is SGHNT and CDR2 YYREEE (reference sequence). The J segment lost 1 base and the V segment lost 2 bases, leaving 3 bases of the junction unmatched. As DNA, the CDR3 is TGTGCCAGCAGCTTTGAGCGGGGTTCCTACGAGCAGTACTTC. Its translation: CASSFERGSYEQYF.

This chain's CDR3 is CASSPLGTSGSNDEQYF. The CDR3, as DNA: TGTGCCAGCTCACCGTTAGGGACTAGCGGGAGTAACGACGAGCAGTACTTC. This chain links TRBV18 with TRBJ2-7; 14 bases align to TRBD2. V was clipped by 3 bases and J by 5 bases; unmatched bases: 9. The CDR3 loop spans 17 amino acids. Germline V gene data show CDR1 as KGHSH and CDR2 as LQKENI.

This clone came up once. The genes are TRBV25-1 and TRBJ1-5; 9 bases agree with TRBD1. The germline V gene encodes CDR1 MGHDK and CDR2 SYGVNS. The trim removed 6 bases at V and 4 bases at J, leaving 4 bases unmatched. This CDR3 has 14 amino acids. The CDR3 coding sequence is TGTGCCAGCAGGGGGACAGGGACGAATCAGCCCCAGCATTTT. It is translated as CASRGTGTNQPQHF.

This chain links TRBV29-1 with TRBJ1-2; TRBD1 aligns across 7 bases. The germline V gene encodes CDR1 SQVTM and CDR2 ANQGSEA. V shed 6 bases, J shed 4 bases, and the junction held 8 bases outside the gene matches. The CDR3 has 13 amino acids. CDR3 sequence: CSVAGGGGYGYTF. The CDR3 coding sequence is TGCAGCGTCGCGGGAGGGGGCGGCTATGGCTACACCTTC.

The chain joins TRBV29-1 to TRBJ2-1; a possible D gene is TRBD2 (5 bases). Germline V gene data show CDR1 as SQVTM and CDR2 as ANQGSEA. Trimming left V 4 bases short and J 7 bases short, with 14 bases between. This CDR3 region has 13 residues. CDR3 nucleotide sequence: TGCAGCGTTGCTATACTAGTTCGGAATGAGCAGTTCTTC. As protein: CSVAILVRNEQFF.

The CDR3 is CASSQDGRGLDEQFF. CDR3 nucleotide sequence: TGTGCCAGCAGCCAAGATGGCAGGGGGCTCGATGAGCAGTTCTTC. The chain has TRBV14 and TRBJ2-1, with 8 bases matching TRBD1. There are 15 residues in the CDR3. Losses at the gene ends were 0 bases for V and 8 bases for J; bases not matched to a gene: 6. Germline V gives CDR1 SGHDN, CDR2 FVKESK.

This rearrangement joins TRBV19 to TRBJ1-1; the D gene is possibly TRBD1 (6 bases). Looked up from germline, CDR1 is LNHDA and CDR2 is SQIVND (reference sequence). The CDR3 is 12 amino acids. Trimming stripped 4 bases from V and 12 bases from J, with 15 bases between. The CDR3 nucleotides are TGTGCCAGTAGTACCATAACAGGGACGCCTTTCTTT. As protein: CASSTITGTPFF.

This clone was counted a few times. This CDR3 is CASSLDGADQPQHF. CDR3 DNA: TGCGCCAGCAGCTTGGATGGGGCAGATCAGCCCCAGCATTTT. J is TRBJ1-5 and V is TRBV5-1; D may be TRBD1 (5 bases). Germline lookup yields CDR1 SGHRS and CDR2 YFSETQ. V was cut by 0 bases and J by 5 bases, with 9 bases left in between. This CDR3 is 14 amino acids long.

The chain joins TRBV13 to TRBJ2-1; D possibly corresponds to TRBD2 (6 bases). Germline assignment: CDR1 PRHDT and CDR2 FYEKMQ (reference sequence). Trimming removed 8 bases from V and 5 bases from J, with 13 bases in between. This CDR3 contains 13 residues. CDR3 DNA: TGTGCCAGCGGGGTAGCGGCAAACAATGAGCAGTTCTTC. Its translation is CASGVAANNEQFF.

Notes on this clone: Other nucleotide sequences in the sample specify the same CDR3. This chain links TRBV27 with TRBJ1-1; weak D call: TRBD1 (5 bases). The CDR3 is 13 residues long. From germline, CDR1 is MNHEY and CDR2 SMNVEV (reference sequence). V was shortened by 2 bases and J by 1 base, with 5 bases between the two germline ends. In DNA, the CDR3 is TGTGCCAGCAGTTTAGGACAGAACACTGAAGCTTTCTTT. It yields the protein CASSLGQNTEAFF.

The chain recombines TRBV18 with TRBJ2-2; D not certain. The germline gives CDR1 KGHSH, CDR2 LQKENI. The CDR3 runs 15 residues. Deletions cut 0 bases from V and 6 bases from J, with 11 bases between. The chain's CDR3 is CASSPPNSWSGELFF. The CDR3, as DNA: TGTGCCAGCTCACCACCGAATAGCTGGTCCGGGGAGCTGTTTTTT.

The chain links TRBV11-2 to TRBJ2-3, with D perhaps TRBD2 (6 bases). The germline V gene encodes CDR1 SGHAT and CDR2 FQNNGV. CDR3 length: 15 amino acids. With 6 bases removed from V and 2 bases from J, the gap between germline ends came to 15 bases. CDR3 sequence reads: CASSKAGRDTDTQYF. CDR3 nucleotide sequence: TGTGCCAGCAGTAAAGCGGGCAGGGACACAGATACGCAGTATTTT.

The chain links TRBV18 to TRBJ1-1; maybe TRBD1 (5 bases). V was trimmed by 5 bases and J by 1 base, leaving 8 bases between them. The CDR3 loop spans 13 amino acids. Germline V CDR1 and CDR2: KGHSH, LQKENI. The CDR3 DNA reads as TGTGCCAGCTCAAGACAGAGGAACACTGAAGCTTTCTTT. Its translation: CASSRQRNTEAFF.